This note documents a single TCR beta chain sequence. No antigen is known for it. This specimen comes from a study of cytomegalovirus exposure and HLA in healthy donors. CDR1 is SGHVS, CDR2 FQNEAQ, per germline. The CDR3 has 14 residues. V lost 3 bases and J 2 bases, leaving 10 bases between the germline ends. Study observations and caveats: Presence/absence analyses assumed roughly uniform sequencing depth across donors. Sequencing probably produced one cluster of sequence variants that were highly shared. HLA-A and HLA-B allele assignments for most subjects were reportedly predicted accurately using TCR beta sequences.

Both 60 Vbeta primers and 13 Jbeta primers went into the PCR. Only in-frame clones appear in the TCRdb table, and some are missing; sequencing was by immunoSEQ multiplex PCR. The table includes 160,000 or so clones, approximately 74% detected once. The sample was PBMCs. The clonotype was recovered from a woman aged 25 to 39 in good health and CMV-seronegative. The chain links TRBV7-8 to TRBJ2-5; D gene uncertain. The CDR3 loop is CASSFGGLQETQYF. For the CDR3, the DNA is TGTGCCAGCAGCTTCGGCGGTCTACAAGAGACCCAGTACTTC. Drawing the rest from reference TRBV7-8 and TRBJ2-5, the complete variable domain is GAGVSQSPRYKVAKRGQDVALRCDPISGHVSLFWYQQALGQGPEFLTYFQNEAQLDKSGLPSDRFFAERPEGSVSTLKIQRTQQEDSAVYLCASSFGGLQETQYFGPGTRLLVL.